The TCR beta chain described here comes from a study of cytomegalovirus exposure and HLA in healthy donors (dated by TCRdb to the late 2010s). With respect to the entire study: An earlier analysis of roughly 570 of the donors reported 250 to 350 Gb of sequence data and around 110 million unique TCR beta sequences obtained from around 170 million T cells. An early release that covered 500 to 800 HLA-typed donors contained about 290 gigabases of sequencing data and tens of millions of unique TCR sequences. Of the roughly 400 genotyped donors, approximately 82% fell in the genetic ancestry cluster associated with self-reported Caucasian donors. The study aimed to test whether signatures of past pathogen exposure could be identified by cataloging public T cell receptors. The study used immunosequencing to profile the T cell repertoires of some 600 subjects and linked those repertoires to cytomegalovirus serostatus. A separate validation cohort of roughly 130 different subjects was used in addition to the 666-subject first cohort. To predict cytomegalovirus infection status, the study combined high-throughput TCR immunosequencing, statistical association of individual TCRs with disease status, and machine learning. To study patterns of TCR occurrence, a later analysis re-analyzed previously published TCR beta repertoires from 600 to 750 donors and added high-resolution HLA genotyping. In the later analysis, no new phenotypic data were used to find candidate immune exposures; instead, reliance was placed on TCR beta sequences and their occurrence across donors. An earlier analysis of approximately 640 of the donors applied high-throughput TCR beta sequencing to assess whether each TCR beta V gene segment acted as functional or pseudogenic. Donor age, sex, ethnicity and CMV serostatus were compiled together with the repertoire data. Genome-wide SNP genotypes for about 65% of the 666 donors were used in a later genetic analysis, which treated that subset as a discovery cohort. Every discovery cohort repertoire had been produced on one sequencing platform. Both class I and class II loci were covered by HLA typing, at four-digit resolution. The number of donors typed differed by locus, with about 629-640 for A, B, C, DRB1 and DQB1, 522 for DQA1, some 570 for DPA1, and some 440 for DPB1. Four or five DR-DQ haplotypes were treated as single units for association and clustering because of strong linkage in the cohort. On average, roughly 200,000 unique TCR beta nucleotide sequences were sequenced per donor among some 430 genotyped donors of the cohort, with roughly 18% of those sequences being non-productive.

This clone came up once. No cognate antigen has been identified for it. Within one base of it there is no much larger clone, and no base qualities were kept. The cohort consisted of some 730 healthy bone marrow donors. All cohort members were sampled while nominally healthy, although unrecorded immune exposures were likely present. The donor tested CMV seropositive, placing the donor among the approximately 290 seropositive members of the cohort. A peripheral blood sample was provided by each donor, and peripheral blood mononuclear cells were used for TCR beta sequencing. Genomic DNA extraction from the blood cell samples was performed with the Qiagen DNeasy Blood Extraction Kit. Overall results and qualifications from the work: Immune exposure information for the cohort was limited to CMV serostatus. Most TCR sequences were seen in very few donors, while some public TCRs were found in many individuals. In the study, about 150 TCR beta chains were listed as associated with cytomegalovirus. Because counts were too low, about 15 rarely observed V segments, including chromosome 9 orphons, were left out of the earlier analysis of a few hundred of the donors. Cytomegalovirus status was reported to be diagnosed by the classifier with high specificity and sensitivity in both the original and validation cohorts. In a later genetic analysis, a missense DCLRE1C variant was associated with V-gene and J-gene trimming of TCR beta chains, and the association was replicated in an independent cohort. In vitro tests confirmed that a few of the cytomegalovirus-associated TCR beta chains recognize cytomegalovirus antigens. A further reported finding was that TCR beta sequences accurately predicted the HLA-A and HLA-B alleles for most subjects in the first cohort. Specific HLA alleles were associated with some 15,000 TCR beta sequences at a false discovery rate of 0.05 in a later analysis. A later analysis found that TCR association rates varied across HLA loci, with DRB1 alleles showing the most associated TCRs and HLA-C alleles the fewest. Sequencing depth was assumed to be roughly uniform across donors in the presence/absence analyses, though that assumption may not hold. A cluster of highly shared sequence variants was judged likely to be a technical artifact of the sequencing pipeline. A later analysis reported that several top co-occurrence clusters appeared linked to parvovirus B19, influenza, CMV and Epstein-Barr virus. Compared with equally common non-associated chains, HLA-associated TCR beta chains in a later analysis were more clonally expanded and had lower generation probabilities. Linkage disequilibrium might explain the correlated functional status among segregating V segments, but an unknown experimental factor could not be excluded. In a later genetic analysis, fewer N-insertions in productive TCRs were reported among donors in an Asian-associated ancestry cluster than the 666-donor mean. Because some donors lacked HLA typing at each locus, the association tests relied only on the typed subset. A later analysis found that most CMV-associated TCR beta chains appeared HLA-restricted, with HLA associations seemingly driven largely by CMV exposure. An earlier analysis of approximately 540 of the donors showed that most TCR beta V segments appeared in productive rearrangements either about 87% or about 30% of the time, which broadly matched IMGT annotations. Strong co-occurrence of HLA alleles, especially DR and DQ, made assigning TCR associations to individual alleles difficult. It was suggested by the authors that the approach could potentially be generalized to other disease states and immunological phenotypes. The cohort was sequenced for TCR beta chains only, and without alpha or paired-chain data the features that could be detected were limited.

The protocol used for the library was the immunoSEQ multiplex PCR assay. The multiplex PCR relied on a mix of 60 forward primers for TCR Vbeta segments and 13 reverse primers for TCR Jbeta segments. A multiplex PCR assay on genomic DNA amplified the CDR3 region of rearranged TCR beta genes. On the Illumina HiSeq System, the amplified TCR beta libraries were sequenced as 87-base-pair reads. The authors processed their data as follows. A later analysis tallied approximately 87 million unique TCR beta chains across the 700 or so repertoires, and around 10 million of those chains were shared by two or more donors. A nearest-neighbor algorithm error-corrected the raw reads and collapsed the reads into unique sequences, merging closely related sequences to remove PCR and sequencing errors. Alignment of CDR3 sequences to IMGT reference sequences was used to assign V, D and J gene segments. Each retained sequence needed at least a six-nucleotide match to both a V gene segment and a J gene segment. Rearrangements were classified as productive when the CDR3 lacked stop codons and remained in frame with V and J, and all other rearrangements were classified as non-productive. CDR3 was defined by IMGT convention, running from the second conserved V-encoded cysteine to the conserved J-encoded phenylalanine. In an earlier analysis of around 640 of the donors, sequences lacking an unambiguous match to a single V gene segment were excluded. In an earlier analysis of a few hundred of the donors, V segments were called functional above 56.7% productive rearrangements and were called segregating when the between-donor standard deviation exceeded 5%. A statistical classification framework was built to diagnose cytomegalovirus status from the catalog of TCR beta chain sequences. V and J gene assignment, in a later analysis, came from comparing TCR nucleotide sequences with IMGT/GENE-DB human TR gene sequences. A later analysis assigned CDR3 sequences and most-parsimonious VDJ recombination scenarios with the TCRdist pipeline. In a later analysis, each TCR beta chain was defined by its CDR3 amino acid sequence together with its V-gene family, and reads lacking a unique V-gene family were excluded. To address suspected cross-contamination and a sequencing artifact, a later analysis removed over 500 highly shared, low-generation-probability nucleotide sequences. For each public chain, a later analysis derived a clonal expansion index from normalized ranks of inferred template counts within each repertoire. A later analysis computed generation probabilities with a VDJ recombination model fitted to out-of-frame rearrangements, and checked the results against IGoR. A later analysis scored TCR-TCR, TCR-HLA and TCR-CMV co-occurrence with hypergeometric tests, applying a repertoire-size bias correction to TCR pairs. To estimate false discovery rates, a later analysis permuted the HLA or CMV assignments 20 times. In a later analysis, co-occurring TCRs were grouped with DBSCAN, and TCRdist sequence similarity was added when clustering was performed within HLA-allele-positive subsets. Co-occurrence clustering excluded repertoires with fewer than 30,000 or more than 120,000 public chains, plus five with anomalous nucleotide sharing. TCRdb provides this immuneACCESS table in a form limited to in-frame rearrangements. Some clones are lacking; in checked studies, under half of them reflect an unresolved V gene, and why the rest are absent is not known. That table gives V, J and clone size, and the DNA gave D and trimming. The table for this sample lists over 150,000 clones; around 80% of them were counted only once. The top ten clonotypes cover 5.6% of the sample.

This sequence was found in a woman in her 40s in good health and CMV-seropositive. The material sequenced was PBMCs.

The CDR3 region: CAGTPTPPGQRYEQYF. The sequenced DNA is TGTGCCGGGACACCGACACCTCCGGGACAACGTTACGAGCAGTACTTC. The V and J genes are TRBV6-9 and TRBJ2-7; TRBD1 is a possible D gene, resting on 6 matching bases. There are 16 amino acids in the CDR3, from cysteine to phenylalanine inclusive. The retained sequence is limited to the CDR3, 48 bases, with the frame set at the first base. CDR1 and CDR2, looked up from the germline V gene, are MNHGY and SVAAGI. The junction shows trimming of 11 bases on V and 4 bases on J, plus 27 bases between the germline ends.